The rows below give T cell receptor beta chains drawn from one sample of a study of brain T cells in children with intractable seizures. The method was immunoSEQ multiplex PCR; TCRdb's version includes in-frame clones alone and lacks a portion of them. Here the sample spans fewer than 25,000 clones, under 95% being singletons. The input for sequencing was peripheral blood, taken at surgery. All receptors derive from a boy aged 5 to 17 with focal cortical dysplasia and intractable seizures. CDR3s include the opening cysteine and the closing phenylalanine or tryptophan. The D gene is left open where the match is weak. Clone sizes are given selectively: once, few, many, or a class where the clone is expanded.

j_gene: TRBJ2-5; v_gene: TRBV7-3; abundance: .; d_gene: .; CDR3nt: TGTGCCAGCAGCTTAAGGCATTCGCAAGAGACCCAGTACTTC; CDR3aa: CASSLRHSQETQYF
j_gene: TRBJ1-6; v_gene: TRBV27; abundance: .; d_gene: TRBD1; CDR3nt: TGTGCCAGCAGTGTCGGACAGGGTCGGGGATCACCCCTCCACTTT; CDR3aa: CASSVGQGRGSPLHF
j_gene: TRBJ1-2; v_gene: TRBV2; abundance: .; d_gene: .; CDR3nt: TGTGCCAGCCAAGAGCTAGCAGGGGCTAACTATGGCTACACCTTC; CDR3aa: CASQELAGANYGYTF
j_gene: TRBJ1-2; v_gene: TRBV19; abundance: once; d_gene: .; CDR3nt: TGTGCCAGTTATTCACCGAACGCTAACTATGGCTACACCTTC; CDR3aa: CASYSPNANYGYTF
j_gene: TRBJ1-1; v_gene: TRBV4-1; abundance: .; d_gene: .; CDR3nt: TGCGCCAGCAGCCAAGCTAGGCTCAACACTGAAGCTTTCTTT; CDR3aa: CASSQARLNTEAFF
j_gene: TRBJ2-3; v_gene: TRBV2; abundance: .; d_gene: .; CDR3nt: TGTGCCAGCAGTGGCCATACGCAGTATTTT; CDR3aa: CASSGHTQYF
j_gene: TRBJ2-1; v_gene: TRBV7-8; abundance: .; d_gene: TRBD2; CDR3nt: TGTGCCAGCAGCCCCCGGACTAGAAAGCAGTTCTTC; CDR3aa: CASSPRTRKQFF
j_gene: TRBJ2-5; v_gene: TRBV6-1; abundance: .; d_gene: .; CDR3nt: TGTGCCAGCACCCACTCGGGCGGAGTAGGAGAGACCCAGTACTTC; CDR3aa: CASTHSGGVGETQYF
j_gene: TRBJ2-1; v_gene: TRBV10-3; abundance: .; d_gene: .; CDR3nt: TGTGCCACTAAGGTTAACAATGAGCAGTTCTTC; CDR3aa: CATKVNNEQFF
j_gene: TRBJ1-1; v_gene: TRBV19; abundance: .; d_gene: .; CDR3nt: TGTGCCAGTAGTATTGGGGGGCGCCGGGATCTGAACACTGAAGCTTTCTTT; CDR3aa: CASSIGGRRDLNTEAFF
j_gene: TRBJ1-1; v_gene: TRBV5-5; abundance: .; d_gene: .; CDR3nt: TGTGCCAGCAGCTTGGCGCCCCGTTCATCTGACACTGAAGCTTTCTTT; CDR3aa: CASSLAPRSSDTEAFF
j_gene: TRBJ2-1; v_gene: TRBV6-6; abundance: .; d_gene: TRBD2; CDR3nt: TGTGCCAGCAGTTACGGGGGGGTACAGGAGCAGTTCTTC; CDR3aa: CASSYGGVQEQFF
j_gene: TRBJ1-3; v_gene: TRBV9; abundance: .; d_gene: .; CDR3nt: TGTGCCAGCAGCGTAGCGGGGGGGTTTGGAAACACCATATATTTT; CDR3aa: CASSVAGGFGNTIYF
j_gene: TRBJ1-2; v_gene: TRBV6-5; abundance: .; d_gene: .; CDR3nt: TGTGCCAGCAGTACTAGCGGGAATGGCTACACCTTC; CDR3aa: CASSTSGNGYTF
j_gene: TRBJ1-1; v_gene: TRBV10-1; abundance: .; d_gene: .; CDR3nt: TGCGCCAGCCAAAAGGAGAGGAGTGCTGAAGCTTTCTTT; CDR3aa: CASQKERSAEAFF
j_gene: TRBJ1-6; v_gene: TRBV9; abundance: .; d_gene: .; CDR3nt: TGTGCCAGCAGCGTAGAACAGGAATATAATTCACCCCTCCACTTT; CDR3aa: CASSVEQEYNSPLHF
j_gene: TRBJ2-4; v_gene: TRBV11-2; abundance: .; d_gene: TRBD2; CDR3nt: TGTGCCAGCAGCCTAGTGTATAGCGGGGGGGCCAAAAACATTCAGTACTTC; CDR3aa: CASSLVYSGGAKNIQYF
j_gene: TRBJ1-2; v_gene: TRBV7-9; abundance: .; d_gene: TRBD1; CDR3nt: TGTGCCAGCATTCCTCAGGGGGCAGGTGGCTACACCTTC; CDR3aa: CASIPQGAGGYTF
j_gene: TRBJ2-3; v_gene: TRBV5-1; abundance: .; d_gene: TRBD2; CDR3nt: TGCGCCAGCAGCCCGGCGGGGCGGGAGACAGATACGCAGTATTTT; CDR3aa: CASSPAGRETDTQYF
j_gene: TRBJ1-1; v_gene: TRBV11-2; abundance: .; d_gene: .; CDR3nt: TGTGCCAGCAGGGGGACTGAAGCTTTCTTT; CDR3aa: CASRGTEAFF
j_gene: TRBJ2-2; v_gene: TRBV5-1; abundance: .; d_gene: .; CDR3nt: TGCGCCAGCAGCTTGCGCGACACCGGGGAGCTGTTTTTT; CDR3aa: CASSLRDTGELFF
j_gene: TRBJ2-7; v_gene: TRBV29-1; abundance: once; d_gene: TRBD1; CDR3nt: TGCAGCGCCGAGGACAGGGGGGGCGAGCAGTACTTC; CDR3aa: CSAEDRGGEQYF
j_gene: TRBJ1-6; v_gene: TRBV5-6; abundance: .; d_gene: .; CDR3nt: TGTGCCAGCAGCCTTGTGATCGCGGGGGGGCAAATATTGGCCCTCCACTTT; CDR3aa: CASSLVIAGGQILALHF
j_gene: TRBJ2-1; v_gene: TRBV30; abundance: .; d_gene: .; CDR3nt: TGTGCCTACCACCGGAGTTCCTACAATGAGCAGTTCTTC; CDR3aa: CAYHRSSYNEQFF
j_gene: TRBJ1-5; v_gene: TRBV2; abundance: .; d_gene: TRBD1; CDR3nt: TGTGCCAGCAGTGTACGACAGGGACGGCCCCAGCATTTT; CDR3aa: CASSVRQGRPQHF
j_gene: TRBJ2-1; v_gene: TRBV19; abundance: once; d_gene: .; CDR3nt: TGTGCCAGTAGTATAAACAGGGTCAGGAATGAGCAGTTCTTC; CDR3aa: CASSINRVRNEQFF
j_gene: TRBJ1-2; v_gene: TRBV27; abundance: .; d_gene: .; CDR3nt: TGTGCCAGCACTACGAAGCACCAGGGGATTAACTATGGCTACACCTTC; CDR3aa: CASTTKHQGINYGYTF
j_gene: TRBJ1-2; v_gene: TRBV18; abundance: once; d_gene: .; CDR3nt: TGTGCCAGCTCACTTTGGACGGCTGAAACTAACTATGGCTACACCTTC; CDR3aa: CASSLWTAETNYGYTF
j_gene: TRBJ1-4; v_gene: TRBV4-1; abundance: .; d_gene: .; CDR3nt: TGCGCCAGCAGCCAAGATCATCGGCGAAAACTGTTTTTT; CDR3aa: CASSQDHRRKLFF
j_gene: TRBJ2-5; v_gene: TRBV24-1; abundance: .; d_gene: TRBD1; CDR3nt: TGTGCCACCAGTGACCGTCGGGACAGCCAAGAGACCCAGTACTTC; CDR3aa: CATSDRRDSQETQYF
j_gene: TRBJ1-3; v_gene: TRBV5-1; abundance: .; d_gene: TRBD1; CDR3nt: TGCGCCAGCAGGCAGGACAGGGGGCCTGGAAACACCATATATTTT; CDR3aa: CASRQDRGPGNTIYF
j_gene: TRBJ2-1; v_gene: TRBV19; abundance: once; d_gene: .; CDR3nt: TGTGCCAGTAGTATAGCCGAGTGCGGGGGCTGTTACAATGAGCAGTTCTTC; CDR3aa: CASSIAECGGCYNEQFF
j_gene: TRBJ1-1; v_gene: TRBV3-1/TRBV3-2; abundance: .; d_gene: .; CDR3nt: TGTGCCAGCAGCCAAGGCCCAAACACTGAAGCTTTCTTT; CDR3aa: CASSQGPNTEAFF